This TCR beta chain originates from a study of T-cell memory formation after mild COVID-19. This clonotype has more than one count but fewer than ten. TCRdb redid the calling of the 5' RACE reads with MiXCR, one entry per CDR3 protein. The sample lists under 550,000 distinct CDR3 sequences; roughly 18% were seen once. The source material was PBMCs or a T cell subset sorted from them (not recorded which). The clonotype was recovered from an adult woman who had mild COVID-19 (a few samples of this study predate the infection). Cell type and time point are not known.

The CDR3 DNA reads TGTGCCAGCAGCTTAGAGCCGGGATCCTTTAACTATGGCTACACCTTC. Translation gives CASSLEPGSFNYGYTF. The chain employs TRBV7-8 and TRBJ1-2; D unresolved. Germline CDR1 SGHVS, CDR2 FQNEAQ. CDR3 size: 16 residues. Trimming pared 1 base from V and 1 base from J, leaving 13 bases between.